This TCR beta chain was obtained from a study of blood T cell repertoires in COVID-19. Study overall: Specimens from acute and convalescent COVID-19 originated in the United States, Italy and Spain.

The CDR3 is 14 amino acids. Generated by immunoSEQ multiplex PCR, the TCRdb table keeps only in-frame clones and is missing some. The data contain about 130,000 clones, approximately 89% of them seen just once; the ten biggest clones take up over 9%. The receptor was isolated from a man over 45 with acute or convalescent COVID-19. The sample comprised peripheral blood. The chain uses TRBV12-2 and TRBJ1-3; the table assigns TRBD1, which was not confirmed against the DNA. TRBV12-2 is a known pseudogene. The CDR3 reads CASRSPTEGNTIYF. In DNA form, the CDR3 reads TGTGCAAGTCGCTCGCCGACAGAGGGAAACACCATATATTTT.